Listed here is a single TCR beta chain. Its target is not known. The data are from a study of cytomegalovirus exposure and HLA in healthy donors. The study's findings and limits: In a later analysis, donors in an Asian-associated ancestry cluster reportedly had fewer N-insertions in productive TCRs than the cohort mean. A few chains tied to CMV proved CMV antigen-specific in vitro. As a later analysis showed, a missense DCLRE1C variant was linked to trimming of TCR beta V- and J-genes. In most subjects, TCR beta sequences reportedly gave accurate predictions of HLA-A and HLA-B alleles.

PCR involved 60 Vbeta and 13 Jbeta primers. Sequenced by immunoSEQ multiplex PCR; TCRdb stores in-frame clones only, minus some. Of 150,000 to 200,000 clones in the sample, around 80% are singletons; the top ten hold 3.5% to 5%. This TCR derives from a man in his forties in good health and CMV-seronegative. The sequencing input was PBMCs.

The CDR3, as DNA: TGTGCCAGCAGTACCACGGGACAGGCCCACTATGGCTACACCTTC. It encodes CASSTTGQAHYGYTF. The rearrangement joins TRBV6-5 to TRBJ1-2; 8 bases are shared with TRBD1. Germline CDR1 MNHEY, CDR2 SVGAGI. This CDR3 is 15 amino acids long. J lost 3 bases, V lost 5 bases, and 8 bases had no gene match.